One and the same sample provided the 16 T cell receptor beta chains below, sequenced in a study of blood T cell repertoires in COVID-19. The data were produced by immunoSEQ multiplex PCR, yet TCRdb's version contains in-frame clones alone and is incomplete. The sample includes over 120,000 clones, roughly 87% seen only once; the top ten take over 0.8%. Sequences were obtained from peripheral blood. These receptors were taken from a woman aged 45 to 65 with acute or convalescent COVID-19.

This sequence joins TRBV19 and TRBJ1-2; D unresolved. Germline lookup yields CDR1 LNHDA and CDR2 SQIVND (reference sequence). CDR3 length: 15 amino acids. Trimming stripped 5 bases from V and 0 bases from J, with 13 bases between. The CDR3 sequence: CASSLYSQANYGYTF. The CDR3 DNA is TGTGCCAGTAGTCTGTACTCCCAAGCTAACTATGGCTACACCTTC. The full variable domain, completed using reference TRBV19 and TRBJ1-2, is DGGITQSPKYLFRKEGQNVTLSCEQNLNHDAMYWYRQDPGQGLRLIYYSQIVNDFQKGDIAEGYSVSREKKESFPLTVTSAQKNPTAFYLCASSLYSQANYGYTFGSGTRLTVV.

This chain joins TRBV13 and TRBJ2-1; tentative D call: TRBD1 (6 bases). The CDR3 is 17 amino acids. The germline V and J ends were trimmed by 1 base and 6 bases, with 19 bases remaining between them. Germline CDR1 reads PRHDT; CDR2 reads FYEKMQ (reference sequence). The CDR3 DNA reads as TGTGCCAGCAGCTTAGCCTTAACAGGGTACGGCGGCAATGAGCAGTTCTTC. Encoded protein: CASSLALTGYGGNEQFF.

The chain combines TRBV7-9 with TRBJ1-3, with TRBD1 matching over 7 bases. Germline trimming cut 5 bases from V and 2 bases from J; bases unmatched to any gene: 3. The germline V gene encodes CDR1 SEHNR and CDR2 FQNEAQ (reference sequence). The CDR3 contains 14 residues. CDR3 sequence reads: CASSQTGAGNTIYF. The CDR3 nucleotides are TGTGCCAGCAGCCAAACAGGGGCTGGAAACACCATATATTTT. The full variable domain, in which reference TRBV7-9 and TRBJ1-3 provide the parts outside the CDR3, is DTGVSQNPRHKITKRGQNVTFRCDPISEHNRLYWYRQTLGQGPEFLTYFQNEAQLEKSRLLSDRFSAERPKGSFSTLEIQRTEQGDSAMYLCASSQTGAGNTIYFGEGSWLTVV.

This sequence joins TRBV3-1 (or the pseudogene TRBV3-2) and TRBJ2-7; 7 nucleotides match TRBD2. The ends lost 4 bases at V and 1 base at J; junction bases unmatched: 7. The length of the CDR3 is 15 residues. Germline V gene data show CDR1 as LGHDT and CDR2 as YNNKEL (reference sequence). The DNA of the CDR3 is TGTGCCAGCAGCCCGGGGAAGCGGGGATCCTACGAGCAGTACTTC. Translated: CASSPGKRGSYEQYF.

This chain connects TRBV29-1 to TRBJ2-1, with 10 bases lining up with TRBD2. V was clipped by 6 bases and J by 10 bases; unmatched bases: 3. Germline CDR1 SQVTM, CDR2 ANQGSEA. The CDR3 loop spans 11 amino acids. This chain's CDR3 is CSVVGLAEQFF. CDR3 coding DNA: TGCAGCGTGGTGGGACTAGCGGAGCAGTTCTTC.

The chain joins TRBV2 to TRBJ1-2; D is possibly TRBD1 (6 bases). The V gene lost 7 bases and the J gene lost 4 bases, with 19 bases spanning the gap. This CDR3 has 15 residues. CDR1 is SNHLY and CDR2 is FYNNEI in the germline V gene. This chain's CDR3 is CASTRKAQGIYGYTF. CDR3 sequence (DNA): TGTGCCAGCACCCGAAAAGCACAGGGAATCTATGGCTACACCTTC.

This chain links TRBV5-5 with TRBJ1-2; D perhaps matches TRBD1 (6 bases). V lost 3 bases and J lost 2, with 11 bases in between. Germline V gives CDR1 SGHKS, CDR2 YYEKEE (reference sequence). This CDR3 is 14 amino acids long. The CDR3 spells CASSSQGRNYGYTF. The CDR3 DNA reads TGTGCCAGCAGCTCACAGGGTAGGAACTATGGCTACACCTTC.

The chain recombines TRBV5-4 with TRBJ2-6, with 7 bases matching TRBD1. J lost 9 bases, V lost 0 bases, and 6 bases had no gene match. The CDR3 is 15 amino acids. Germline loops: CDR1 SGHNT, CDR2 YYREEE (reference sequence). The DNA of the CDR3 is TGTGCCAGCAGCTTGGCGGAGACAGGGATCAACGTCCTGACTTTC. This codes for CASSLAETGINVLTF. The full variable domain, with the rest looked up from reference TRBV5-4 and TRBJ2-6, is ETGVTQSPTHLIKTRGQQVTLRCSSQSGHNTVSWYQQALGQGPQFIFQYYREEENGRGNFPPRFSGLQFPNYSSELNVNALELDDSALYLCASSLAETGINVLTFGAGSRLTVL.

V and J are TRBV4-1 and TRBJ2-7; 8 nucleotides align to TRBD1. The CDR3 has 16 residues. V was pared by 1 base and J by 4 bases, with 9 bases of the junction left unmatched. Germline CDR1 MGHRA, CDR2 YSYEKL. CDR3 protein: CASSQGPARGLYEQYF. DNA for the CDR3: TGCGCCAGCAGCCAAGGCCCAGCCAGGGGGCTTTACGAGCAGTACTTC.

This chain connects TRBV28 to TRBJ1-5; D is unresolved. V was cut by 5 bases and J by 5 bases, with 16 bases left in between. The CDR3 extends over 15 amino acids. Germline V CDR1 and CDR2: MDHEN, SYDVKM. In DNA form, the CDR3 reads TGTGCCAGCAGTGGACGCGGGAACGTGGATCAGCCCCAGCATTTT. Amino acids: CASSGRGNVDQPQHF.

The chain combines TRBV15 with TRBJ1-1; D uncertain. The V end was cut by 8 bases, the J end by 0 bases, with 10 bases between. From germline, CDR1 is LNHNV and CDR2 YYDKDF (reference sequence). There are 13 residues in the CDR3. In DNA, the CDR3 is TGTGCCACCGAGGCGGTTTTGAACACTGAAGCTTTCTTT. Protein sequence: CATEAVLNTEAFF.

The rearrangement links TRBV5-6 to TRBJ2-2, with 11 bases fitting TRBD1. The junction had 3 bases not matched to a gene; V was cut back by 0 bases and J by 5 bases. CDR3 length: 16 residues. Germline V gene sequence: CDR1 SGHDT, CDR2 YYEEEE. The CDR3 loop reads CASSLEGTGGTGELFF. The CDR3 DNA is TGTGCCAGCAGCTTGGAAGGGACAGGGGGGACCGGGGAGCTGTTTTTT.

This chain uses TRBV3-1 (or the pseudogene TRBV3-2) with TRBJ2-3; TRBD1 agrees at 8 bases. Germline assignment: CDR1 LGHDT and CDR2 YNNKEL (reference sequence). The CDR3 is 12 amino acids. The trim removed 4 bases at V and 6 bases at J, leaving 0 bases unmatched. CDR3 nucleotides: TGTGCCAGCAGCCGGACAGGGGATACGCAGTATTTT. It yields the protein CASSRTGDTQYF.

DNA of the CDR3: TGTGCCAGCAGTGAAACAGCGGGAGGTCACGCTGACACAGATACGCAGTATTTT. Translating it yields CASSETAGGHADTDTQYF. The J gene is TRBJ2-3, the V gene TRBV6-1; 9 bases match TRBD2. Germline lookup yields CDR1 MNHNS and CDR2 SASEGT. Trimming took 2 bases from V and 2 from J; bases not matched to a gene: 11. The CDR3 length is 18 residues.

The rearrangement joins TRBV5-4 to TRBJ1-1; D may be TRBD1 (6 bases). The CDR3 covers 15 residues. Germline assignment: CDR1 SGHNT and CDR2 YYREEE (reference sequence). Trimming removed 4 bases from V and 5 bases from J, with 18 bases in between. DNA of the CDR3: TGTGCCAGCAGCCAAAATACAGGGAGACGGACTGAAGCTTTCTTT. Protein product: CASSQNTGRRTEAFF.

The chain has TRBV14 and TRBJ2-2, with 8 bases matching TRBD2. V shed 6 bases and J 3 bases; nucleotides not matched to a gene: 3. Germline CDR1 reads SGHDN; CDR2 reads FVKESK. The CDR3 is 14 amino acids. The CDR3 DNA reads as TGTGCCAGCAGACATAGCGGGGACACCGGGGAGCTGTTTTTT. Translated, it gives CASRHSGDTGELFF.